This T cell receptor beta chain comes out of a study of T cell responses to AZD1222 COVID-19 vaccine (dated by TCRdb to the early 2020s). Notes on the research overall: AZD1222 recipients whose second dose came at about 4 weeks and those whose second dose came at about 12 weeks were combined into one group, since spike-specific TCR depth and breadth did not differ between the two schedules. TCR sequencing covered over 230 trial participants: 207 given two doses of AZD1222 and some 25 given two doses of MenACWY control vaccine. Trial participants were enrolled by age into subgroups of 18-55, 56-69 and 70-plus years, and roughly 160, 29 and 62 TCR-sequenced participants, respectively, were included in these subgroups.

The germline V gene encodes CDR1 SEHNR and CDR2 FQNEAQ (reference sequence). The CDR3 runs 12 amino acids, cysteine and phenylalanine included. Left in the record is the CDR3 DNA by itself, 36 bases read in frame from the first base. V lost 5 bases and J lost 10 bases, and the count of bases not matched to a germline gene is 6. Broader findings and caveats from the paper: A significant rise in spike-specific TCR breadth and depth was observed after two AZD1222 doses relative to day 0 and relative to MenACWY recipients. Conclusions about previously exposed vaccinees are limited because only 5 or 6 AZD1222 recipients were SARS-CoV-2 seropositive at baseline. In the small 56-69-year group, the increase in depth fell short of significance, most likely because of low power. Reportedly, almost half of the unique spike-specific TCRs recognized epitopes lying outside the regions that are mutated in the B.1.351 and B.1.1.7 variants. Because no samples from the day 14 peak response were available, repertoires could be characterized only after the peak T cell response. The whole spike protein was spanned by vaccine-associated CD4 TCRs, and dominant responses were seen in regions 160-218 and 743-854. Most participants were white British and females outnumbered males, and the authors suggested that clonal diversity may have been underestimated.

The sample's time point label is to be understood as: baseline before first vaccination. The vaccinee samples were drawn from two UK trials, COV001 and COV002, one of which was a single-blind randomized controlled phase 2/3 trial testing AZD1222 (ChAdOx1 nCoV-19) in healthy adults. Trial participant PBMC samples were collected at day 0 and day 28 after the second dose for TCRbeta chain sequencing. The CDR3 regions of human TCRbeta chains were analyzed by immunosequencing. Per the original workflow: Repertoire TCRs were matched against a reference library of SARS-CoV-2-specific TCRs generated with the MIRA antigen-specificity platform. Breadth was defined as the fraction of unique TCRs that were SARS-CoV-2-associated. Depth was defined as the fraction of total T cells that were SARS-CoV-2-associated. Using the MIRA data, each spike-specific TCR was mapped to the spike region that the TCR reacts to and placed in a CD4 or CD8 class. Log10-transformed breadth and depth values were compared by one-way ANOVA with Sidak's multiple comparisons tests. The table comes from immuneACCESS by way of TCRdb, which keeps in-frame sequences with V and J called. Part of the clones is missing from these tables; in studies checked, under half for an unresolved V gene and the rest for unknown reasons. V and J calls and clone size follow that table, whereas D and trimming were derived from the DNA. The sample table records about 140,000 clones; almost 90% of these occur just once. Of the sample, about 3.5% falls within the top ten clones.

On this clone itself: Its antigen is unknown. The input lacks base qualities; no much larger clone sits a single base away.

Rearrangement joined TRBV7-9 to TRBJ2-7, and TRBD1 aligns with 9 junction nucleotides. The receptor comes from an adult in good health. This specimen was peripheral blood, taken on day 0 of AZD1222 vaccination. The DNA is TGTGCCAGCAGCCGGGGACAGGGACAACAGTACTTC. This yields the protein CASSRGQGQQYF.